A single T cell receptor (beta chain) is shown here with its context. Its antigen remains unidentified. Data came from immunoSEQ multiplex PCR; TCRdb stores just in-frame clones and leaves some out. The table has about 140,000 clones, around 90% seen once. There are 16 residues in the CDR3. Germline CDR1 and CDR2: SGHAT and FQNNGV. Unmatched junction bases numbered 12, after V lost 5 bases and J lost 5 bases. This sample was taken from a study of T cell responses to AZD1222 COVID-19 vaccine. Whole-study findings and limits: Donors were largely white British and mainly female; clonal diversity was possibly underestimated. Samples come after the peak T cell response, not at day 14.

Sequenced here: peripheral blood, sampled on day 0 of AZD1222 vaccination. The rearrangement uses TRBV11-2 and TRBJ2-3; 8 bases align to TRBD1. This TCR derives from an adult in good health. This chain's CDR3 is CASSPDGQGIKDTQYF. CDR3 coding DNA: TGTGCCAGCAGCCCTGACGGACAGGGAATTAAAGATACGCAGTATTTT.